Sequencing of this TCR beta chain was carried out in a study of control samples from healthy donors and cancer patients. TCRdb's table, derived via immunoSEQ multiplex PCR, lists solely in-frame clones and lacks some. The repertoire holds around 75,000 clones, with 85% to 95% as singletons. V gave up 1 base and J gave up 1 base, with 2 bases separating them. The CDR3 has 13 amino acids. Germline V gene data show CDR1 as MNHEY and CDR2 as SMNVEV (reference sequence). Specimen: blood. The rearrangement uses TRBV27 and TRBJ1-5; D not resolved. This clonotype was obtained from a woman aged 55-75 years in good health. The CDR3 loop reads CASSLLSNQPQHF. CDR3 nucleotides: TGTGCCAGCAGTTTATTAAGCAATCAGCCCCAGCATTTT.